This is a list of T cell receptor beta chains from one sample in a study of blood T cell repertoires in COVID-19. TCRdb's table, derived via immunoSEQ multiplex PCR, lists solely in-frame clones and lacks some. The data contain about 50,000 clones, more than 70% of them seen just once; the ten biggest clones take up roughly 2.1%. Sequenced material: peripheral blood. These receptors came from a woman in her sixties with acute or convalescent COVID-19. Each CDR3 is given with its conserved first and last residue. D genes are given only for firm matches. Size is omitted from some rows. Given values are once, few, many or a class for expanded clones.

TRBJ2-7	.	few	TRBV27	CASSLKVPGHSYEQYF	TGTGCCAGCAGCCTAAAGGTCCCGGGACACTCCTACGAGCAGTACTTC
TRBJ2-3	.	.	TRBV27	CASSLTMADTQYF	TGTGCCAGCAGTTTAACTATGGCAGATACGCAGTATTTT
TRBJ2-7	TRBD1	.	TRBV5-4	CASSLGQGNEQYF	TGTGCCAGCAGCCTGGGACAGGGGAACGAGCAGTACTTC
TRBJ2-5	.	.	TRBV5-1	CASSLLGQETQYF	TGCGCCAGCAGCTTGCTAGGACAAGAGACCCAGTACTTC
TRBJ1-1	.	.	TRBV12-5	CASGLQSRDILNTEAFF	TGTGCTAGTGGTTTGCAATCCCGGGACATCCTGAACACTGAAGCTTTCTTT
TRBJ2-7	.	.	TRBV25-1	CASSPVDGSISYEQYF	TGTGCCAGCAGTCCCGTAGACGGGTCTATCTCCTACGAGCAGTACTTC
TRBJ1-4	.	.	TRBV6-5	CASSSELWGGKLFF	TGTGCCAGCAGCTCCGAATTGTGGGGGGGGAAACTGTTTTTT
TRBJ2-2	TRBD2	.	TRBV11-2	CASSSPGTTLTGELFF	TGTGCCAGCAGCTCCCCCGGGACTACTTTAACCGGGGAGCTGTTTTTT
TRBJ2-3	TRBD1	.	TRBV24-1	CATSDPAGTGDDTQYF	TGTGCCACCAGTGATCCGGCCGGGACAGGGGACGATACGCAGTATTTT
TRBJ1-3	TRBD1	.	TRBV15	CATSKGATIYF	TGTGCCACCAGCAAGGGGGCCACCATATATTTT
TRBJ2-1	.	.	TRBV6-5	CASSLTSGEQFF	TGTGCCAGCAGCCTCACATCGGGTGAGCAGTTCTTC
TRBJ2-1	TRBD2	.	TRBV6-4	CASSEEAGGSYNEQFF	TGTGCCAGCAGTGAAGAGGCGGGAGGGTCCTACAATGAGCAGTTCTTC
TRBJ1-2	TRBD1	.	TRBV28	CASRSPGTGVRSGYTF	TGTGCCAGCCGATCTCCCGGGACAGGGGTCCGCAGTGGCTACACCTTC
TRBJ2-1	.	.	TRBV6-5	CASSYSERFGEQFF	TGTGCCAGCAGTTACTCGGAGCGCTTCGGTGAGCAGTTCTTC
TRBJ1-4	TRBD1	.	TRBV6-4	CASSRDSSTNEKLFF	TGTGCCAGCAGCCGGGACAGTTCAACTAATGAAAAACTGTTTTTT
TRBJ1-2	.	few	TRBV28	CASSPGIGFSNGYTF	TGTGCCAGCAGTCCAGGGATTGGTTTCAGTAACGGCTACACCTTC
TRBJ2-7	.	.	TRBV6-5	CASLSLTGITYEQYF	TGTGCCAGCCTAAGCCTAACAGGGATCACCTACGAGCAGTACTTC
TRBJ1-1	.	.	TRBV19	CASSAYAGSKEAFF	TGTGCCAGTAGTGCTTACGCAGGGTCTAAAGAAGCTTTCTTT
TRBJ2-7	.	.	TRBV28	CASSFLSASEQYF	TGTGCCAGCAGTTTTTTGAGCGCGAGCGAGCAGTACTTC
TRBJ1-3	TRBD1	.	TRBV6-5	CASSYSGQGSGNTIYF	TGTGCCAGCAGTTACTCAGGACAGGGGTCTGGAAACACCATATATTTT
TRBJ2-6	.	.	TRBV30	CALLRGSGANVLTF	TGTGCCTTACTAAGGGGCTCTGGGGCCAACGTCCTGACTTTC
TRBJ1-4	.	once	TRBV5-4	CASSALAGTNEKLFF	TGTGCCAGCAGCGCCCTGGCAGGGACTAATGAAAAACTGTTTTTT
TRBJ1-1	.	.	TRBV12-3/TRBV12-4	CASSLRENTEAFF	TGTGCCAGCAGTTTGAGGGAGAACACTGAAGCTTTCTTT
TRBJ2-7	.	once	TRBV6-1	CASSDWGGVKPYEQYF	TGTGCCAGCAGTGATTGGGGCGGGGTTAAACCCTACGAGCAGTACTTC
TRBJ2-7	.	.	TRBV5-1	CASSQGDSSYEQYF	TGCGCCAGTTCGCAGGGCGACAGCTCCTACGAGCAGTACTTC
TRBJ2-7	TRBD1	.	TRBV5-4	CASSPTAPFSGGFEQYF	TGTGCCAGCAGCCCCACCGCCCCCTTTTCAGGGGGCTTCGAGCAGTACTTC
TRBJ2-5	.	.	TRBV30	CAWGRRGRETQYF	TGTGCCTGGGGGAGGCGGGGTCGGGAGACCCAGTACTTC
TRBJ2-1	.	.	TRBV19	CASGRRGPDNEQFF	TGTGCCAGTGGCCGGAGGGGGCCCGACAATGAGCAGTTCTTC
TRBJ1-1	.	.	TRBV19	CASTRQVMNTEAFF	TGTGCCAGTACGAGACAGGTCATGAACACTGAAGCTTTCTTT
TRBJ2-7	.	.	TRBV5-4	CASSPAGAREQYF	TGTGCCAGCAGCCCGGCGGGGGCCAGGGAGCAGTACTTC
TRBJ1-2	.	.	TRBV24-1	CATSDSKYGYTF	TGTGCCACCAGTGATTCAAAATATGGCTACACCTTC
TRBJ1-2	.	.	TRBV29-1	CSVGHGYTF	TGCAGCGTGGGGCATGGCTACACCTTC
TRBJ2-1	.	.	TRBV9	CASSVGDARLLYNEQFF	TGTGCCAGCAGCGTAGGTGACGCTAGACTACTCTACAATGAGCAGTTCTTC
TRBJ1-2	.	.	TRBV6-6	CASSRGTGGNYGYTF	TGTGCCAGCAGTCGTGGGACGGGGGGCAACTATGGCTACACCTTC
TRBJ2-3	TRBD2	.	TRBV10-3	CATGTSGTDTQYF	TGTGCCACCGGGACTAGCGGCACAGATACGCAGTATTTT
TRBJ1-5	TRBD1	.	TRBV19	CASSVDRGAYSNQPQHF	TGTGCCAGTAGTGTGGACAGGGGAGCGTATAGCAATCAGCCCCAGCATTTT
TRBJ2-3	TRBD2	few	TRBV15	CATSTSGRATDTQYF	TGTGCCACCAGCACTAGCGGGAGGGCCACAGATACGCAGTATTTT
TRBJ1-3	.	.	TRBV7-2	CASSFGGSGNTIYF	TGTGCCAGCAGCTTTGGCGGCTCTGGAAACACCATATATTTT
TRBJ1-3	.	.	TRBV18	CASSTGPSGNTIYF	TGTGCCAGCTCCACAGGTCCCTCTGGAAACACCATATATTTT
TRBJ2-1	TRBD2	.	TRBV4-1	CASSQANGLAAEYNEQFF	TGCGCCAGCAGCCAAGCTAACGGACTAGCCGCCGAATACAATGAGCAGTTCTTC
TRBJ1-1	.	.	TRBV2	CASSVLRGRDEAFF	TGTGCCAGCAGTGTCCTGCGGGGTAGAGATGAAGCTTTCTTT
TRBJ2-3	TRBD2	once	TRBV19	CASSTGTSGADTQYF	TGTGCCAGTAGTACCGGGACTAGCGGGGCAGATACGCAGTATTTT
TRBJ1-2	TRBD1	.	TRBV28	CASSTRGRDRSLGYGYTF	TGTGCCAGCAGCACCCGTGGTAGGGACAGGTCTCTTGGGTATGGCTACACCTTC
TRBJ2-7	TRBD1	.	TRBV6-6	CASTSTTGYEQYF	TGTGCCAGCACCTCCACGACAGGGTACGAGCAGTACTTC
TRBJ2-3	TRBD1	.	TRBV19	CASSITGTVPTDTQYF	TGTGCCAGTAGTATCACCGGGACAGTACCTACAGATACGCAGTATTTT
TRBJ2-7	.	.	TRBV11-1	CASSLFGVIHRMEQYF	TGTGCCAGCAGCTTATTCGGGGTCATCCATAGGATGGAGCAGTACTTC
TRBJ1-2	TRBD1	.	TRBV5-4	CASSPHTGGAGGYTF	TGTGCCAGCAGCCCCCATACAGGGGGCGCCGGTGGCTACACCTTC
TRBJ2-5	TRBD1	once	TRBV6-5	CASSRETGIGETQYF	TGTGCCAGCAGTAGAGAGACAGGGATCGGGGAGACCCAGTACTTC
TRBJ2-3	.	once	TRBV11-2	CASSLARDTQYF	TGTGCCAGCAGCTTAGCTCGGGATACGCAGTATTTT
TRBJ1-5	.	few	TRBV29-1	CSVILGGNQPQHF	TGCAGCGTTATTCTCGGGGGGAATCAGCCCCAGCATTTT
TRBJ1-1	.	.	TRBV27	CASSPKPMNTEAFF	TGTGCCAGCAGTCCTAAACCGATGAACACTGAAGCTTTCTTT
TRBJ1-2	.	once	TRBV28	CASSKPGLGNYGYTF	TGTGCCAGCAGTAAGCCGGGACTGGGGAACTATGGCTACACCTTC
TRBJ2-3	.	.	TRBV19	CASSIRGTDTQYF	TGTGCCAGTAGTATACGGGGCACAGATACGCAGTATTTT
TRBJ1-1	.	.	TRBV5-1	CASSLDAGNTEAFF	TGCGCCAGCAGCTTGGACGCAGGGAACACTGAAGCTTTCTTT
TRBJ1-5	.	medium-sized	TRBV6-1	CASSEDETGHQPQHF	TGTGCCAGCAGTGAAGATGAAACAGGGCATCAGCCCCAGCATTTT
TRBJ1-1	TRBD1	once	TRBV28	CASSGRQGNTEAFF	TGTGCCAGCAGTGGCCGACAGGGGAACACTGAAGCTTTCTTT
TRBJ2-1	.	.	TRBV12-3/TRBV12-4	CASSVWGPQFF	TGTGCCAGCAGTGTCTGGGGGCCCCAGTTCTTC
TRBJ1-6	.	.	TRBV28	CASSPRVRPLHF	TGTGCCAGCAGTCCCCGGGTAAGGCCCCTCCACTTT
TRBJ2-7	TRBD1	.	TRBV9	CASSVEGQGYEQYF	TGTGCCAGCAGCGTAGAGGGACAGGGTTACGAGCAGTACTTC
TRBJ2-1	TRBD1	.	TRBV6-5	CASSYGQGANEQFF	TGTGCCAGCAGTTACGGGCAGGGGGCCAATGAGCAGTTCTTC